These 17 T cell receptor beta chains share one sample of origin, sequenced in a study of CD8 T cells in Susac syndrome. Reverse transcription of about 0.5 to 1 ug RNA used random hexamers. TCRdb fed the immunoSEQ multiplex PCR reads into MiXCR, producing one record per CDR3 protein. The data show about 180,000 distinct CDR3 sequences, with 85% to 95% seen just once and 0.085% to 0.1% held by the top ten. The source material was CD4+ T cells from PBMCs. These receptors all stem from a human donor with Susac syndrome.

This clonotype was found once. The chain joins TRBV18 to TRBJ1-1; tentative D call: TRBD1 (5 bases). CDR3 length: 15 amino acids. The germline CDR1 and CDR2 sequences are KGHSH and LQKENI. Trimming took off 8 bases at V and 0 bases at J, with 16 bases between the two ends. Written as DNA, the CDR3 is TGTGCCAGCCGTAGACAGATTCTCATGAACACTGAAGCTTTCTTT. Residues: CASRRQILMNTEAFF. The variable domain in full, completed from reference TRBV18 and TRBJ1-1, reads NAGVMQNPRHLVRRRGQEARLRCSPMKGHSHVYWYRQLPEEGLKFMVYLQKENIIDESGMPKERFSAEFPKEGPSILRIQQVVRGDSAAYFCASRRQILMNTEAFFGQGTRLTVV.

The CDR3: CASSDGQSGPNEQFF. As DNA, the CDR3 is TGTGCCAGCAGTGATGGCCAAAGCGGCCCCAATGAGCAGTTCTTC. This chain links TRBV6-4 with TRBJ2-1; maybe TRBD2 (5 bases). CDR3 size: 15 residues. V lost 3 bases and J 6 bases, leaving 15 bases between the germline ends. Germline CDR1 and CDR2: MRHNA and SNTAGT.

The gene calls are TRBV25-1 and TRBJ1-6; 9 bases fit TRBD1. CDR3 length equals 15 residues. Germline lookup yields CDR1 MGHDK and CDR2 SYGVNS. V was clipped by 4 bases and J by 9 bases; unmatched bases: 7. CDR3 amino acids: CASSGPGQGVSPLHF. CDR3 coding DNA: TGTGCCAGCAGTGGACCGGGACAGGGTGTTTCACCCCTCCACTTT.

This clonotype was observed a single time. The chain recombines TRBV4-1 with TRBJ1-1, with D possibly matching TRBD1 (6 bases). Per the germline V gene, CDR1 is MGHRA and CDR2 is YSYEKL. V was trimmed by 4 bases and J by 4 bases, leaving 16 bases between them. The CDR3 is 15 residues long. CDR3 amino acids: CASSPQGRSVTEAFF. The CDR3 DNA sequence: TGCGCCAGCAGCCCTCAGGGGCGATCGGTCACTGAAGCTTTCTTT.

The chain is built from TRBV28 and TRBJ2-7; 13 nucleotides line up with TRBD2. The CDR3 runs to 14 residues. J gave up 6 bases and V 5 bases, and 4 bases lay outside the gene matches. CDR1 and CDR2 (germline): MDHEN, SYDVKM. CDR3 bases: TGTGCCAGCAGTAGACTAGCGGGAGGCGGCGAGCAGTACTTC. Translating gives CASSRLAGGGEQYF.

The chain recombines TRBV20-1 with TRBJ2-7; tentatively, D is TRBD1 or TRBD2 (5 bases each). The CDR3 contains 14 residues. V dropped 0 bases and J dropped 6 bases, with 15 bases sitting between them. Germline V lookup: CDR1 DFQATT, CDR2 SNEGSKA (reference sequence). The CDR3, as DNA: TGCAGTGCTAGAGATGATGGGGGACCCGGCGAGCAGTACTTC. Translating gives CSARDDGGPGEQYF.

The genes are TRBV29-1 and TRBJ2-3; D might be TRBD2 (6 bases). CDR3 length equals 14 residues. The germline V gene encodes CDR1 SQVTM and CDR2 ANQGSEA. V was shortened by 1 base and J by 0 bases, with 8 bases between the two germline ends. For the CDR3, the DNA is TGCAGCGTTGAAGGCGGGGCAAGCACAGATACGCAGTATTTT. It yields the protein CSVEGGASTDTQYF.

This chain links TRBV12-3 or TRBV12-4 with TRBJ2-7, with TRBD1 identical over 10 bases. The V gene end was trimmed by 3 bases and the J gene end by 0 bases; junction bases not matched to a gene: 2. The CDR3 runs to 15 residues. In nucleotides, the CDR3 is TGTGCCAGCAGTTTTCGGGACAGGGGCTCCTACGAGCAGTACTTC. This sequence encodes CASSFRDRGSYEQYF.

This sequence joins TRBV18 and TRBJ1-2, with TRBD1 matching over 12 bases. The germline V gene has CDR1 KGHSH and CDR2 LQKENI. Trimming took 3 bases from V and 2 from J; bases not matched to a gene: 4. The CDR3 contains 16 residues. The CDR3 bases are TGTGCCAGCTCACCGGGGACAGGGGGCAGGAACTATGGCTACACCTTC. Amino acids: CASSPGTGGRNYGYTF. Supplemented by reference TRBV18 and TRBJ1-2, the full variable domain reads NAGVMQNPRHLVRRRGQEARLRCSPMKGHSHVYWYRQLPEEGLKFMVYLQKENIIDESGMPKERFSAEFPKEGPSILRIQQVVRGDSAAYFCASSPGTGGRNYGYTFGSGTRLTVV.

The chain is built from TRBV30 and TRBJ2-4; a weak D match, TRBD2 (6 bases). CDR1 is GTSNPN and CDR2 is SVGIG in the germline V gene (reference sequence). V shed 4 bases and J shed 2 bases, with 15 bases lying between them. The CDR3 totals 15 residues. The CDR3 spells CAWTRFGGTKNIQYF. The CDR3 region has the DNA TGTGCCTGGACTCGGTTCGGCGGGACCAAAAACATTCAGTACTTC.

The chain has TRBV30 and TRBJ1-1; D is unresolved. The V and J ends lost 8 bases and 5 bases respectively, with 15 bases between them. Germline values: CDR1 GTSNPN, CDR2 SVGIG (reference sequence). The CDR3 runs to 12 residues. Written as DNA, the CDR3 is TGTGCCCTGGGCCGTATGGAAACTGAAGCTTTCTTT. As protein: CALGRMETEAFF.

The rearrangement joins TRBV15 to TRBJ2-7; a weak D match, TRBD2 (6 bases). The germline V gene has CDR1 LNHNV and CDR2 YYDKDF (reference sequence). This CDR3 is 13 amino acids long. Between the trimmed V and J ends, which lost 3 bases and 3 bases, there was a span of 9 bases. CDR3 amino acids: CATSSGDFYEQYF. Here the CDR3 DNA reads TGTGCCACCAGCAGTGGGGACTTCTACGAGCAGTACTTC.

The chain couples TRBV2 to TRBJ1-2, with 8 bases identical to TRBD1. Germline values: CDR1 SNHLY, CDR2 FYNNEI. This CDR3 region has 15 residues. The V gene end was trimmed by 7 bases and the J gene end by 8 bases; junction bases not matched to a gene: 15. CDR3 DNA: TGTGCCAGCACCCGGGGCTGGACAGGGATCGGCGGCTACACCTTC. It translates to CASTRGWTGIGGYTF.

The chain carries TRBV28 and TRBJ2-5; D gene uncertain. The V and J ends lost 3 bases and 4 bases respectively, with 3 bases between them. CDR3 length equals 11 residues. Germline-derived CDR1 and CDR2 are MDHEN and SYDVKM. CDR3 DNA: TGTGCCAGCAGTTTTCTAGAGACCCAGTACTTC. It specifies CASSFLETQYF.

V and J are TRBV20-1 and TRBJ1-2; weak D call: TRBD1 (5 bases). The V end was cut by 0 bases, the J end by 4 bases, with 9 bases between. CDR1 and CDR2 from the germline V gene are DFQATT and SNEGSKA (reference sequence). This CDR3 contains 13 residues. The CDR3 sequence is CSARDRGIYGYTF. The CDR3, as DNA: TGCAGTGCTAGAGATCGGGGGATCTATGGCTACACCTTC.

This sequence joins TRBV28 and TRBJ2-7, with a possible D match to TRBD2 (5 bases). V dropped 2 bases and J dropped 6 bases, with 14 bases sitting between them. Germline loops: CDR1 MDHEN, CDR2 SYDVKM. This CDR3 is 14 amino acids long. CDR3 loop: CASSLGGPQPEQYF. Here the CDR3 DNA reads TGTGCCAGCAGTTTAGGAGGACCCCAACCCGAGCAGTACTTC.

V gene TRBV28 combines with J gene TRBJ2-6; 7 bases match TRBD1. Germline V gene sequence: CDR1 MDHEN, CDR2 SYDVKM. The V segment lost 6 bases and the J segment 2 bases; nucleotides outside the gene matches: 7. This CDR3 has 16 amino acids. The CDR3 sequence is CASSLNTGAGANVLTF. DNA of the CDR3: TGTGCCAGCAGCTTGAACACAGGGGCTGGGGCCAACGTCCTGACTTTC.